This T cell receptor beta chain appears in the sequencing data of a study of blood T cell repertoires in COVID-19. Turning to the study itself: The United States, Italy and Spain provided the acute and convalescent COVID-19 samples. PBMCs, B-cell-depleted T cells, or T cells were the source of the cDNA or gDNA that made up the material.

In the original workflow: Estimated nucleated cell counts came from reference gene primer amplification. Some clones are missing from TCRdb's copy, which holds only in-frame ones; the method was immunoSEQ multiplex PCR. Clone size and the V and J calls come from that table; the DNA yielded D and trimming. The sample holds 62,000 or so clones, under 80% seen once. The sequence was collected from a human donor in a cohort sampled during active COVID-19. Input material: peripheral blood.

CDR3 nucleotide sequence: TGTGCCAGCAGCCCCTACTCTGGGGCCAACGTCCTGACTTTC. Encoded protein: CASSPYSGANVLTF. The rearrangement uses TRBV11-3 and TRBJ2-6; D unclear. Trimming removed 5 bases from V and 0 bases from J, with 5 bases in between. This CDR3 is 14 amino acids long. Germline V gene data show CDR1 as SGHNT and CDR2 as YENEEA.